This TCR beta chain was captured in a study of T cells expressing NK-cell markers. On this clonotype itself: The target antigen is unknown.

Each CDR3 protein gets one entry in TCRdb, which reprocessed the 5' RACE reads and gives no DNA. The sample includes some 460,000 distinct CDR3 sequences. Findings and caveats of the study: The contribution of dominant NKG2C+ clonotypes to CD8+ T cells in six donors was roughly 1.0-8%.

This CDR3 has 18 residues. The TCR was taken from a woman aged 50 to 60 in good health. What was sequenced was blood T cells: a sorted CD56 or NKG2C T cell subset, CD4+ or CD8+ T cells, or bulk PBMC T cells (not recorded which). V usage is TRBV12-3 or TRBV12-4 and J usage is TRBJ2-3; with no DNA, the TCRdb D assignment of TRBD2 cannot be verified. CDR3 protein: CASSLEVGLAGGPDTQYF.